The 32 T cell receptor beta chains in this list originate from one sample, sequenced in a study of CD8 T cells in Susac syndrome. With random hexamers, 0.5 to 1 ug RNA was reverse transcribed. TCRdb reanalysed the immunoSEQ multiplex PCR reads using MiXCR and keeps one entry per CDR3 protein. The table has around 80,000 distinct CDR3 sequences, roughly nine tenths seen once. Material: CD8+ T cells from PBMCs. These receptors originate from a human donor with multiple sclerosis.

The chain carries TRBV7-9 and TRBJ2-5; a possible D gene is TRBD1 (6 bases). This CDR3 is built from 13 residues. V dropped 3 bases and J dropped 4 bases, with 9 bases sitting between them. The germline gives CDR1 SEHNR, CDR2 FQNEAQ (reference sequence). The CDR3 sequence: CASSFGTPETQYF. CDR3 nucleotides: TGTGCCAGCAGCTTTGGGACACCAGAGACCCAGTACTTC.

The chain combines TRBV6-2 or TRBV6-3 with TRBJ2-7; TRBD1 might be the D (6 bases). Per the germline V gene, CDR1 is MNHEY and CDR2 is SVGEGT. V dropped 4 bases and J dropped 3 bases, with 10 bases sitting between them. This CDR3 is 13 amino acids long. CDR3 sequence reads: CASSWGTIYEQYF. CDR3 sequence (DNA): TGTGCCAGCAGTTGGGGGACAATCTACGAGCAGTACTTC.

The genes are TRBV3-1 and TRBJ1-4, with D unclear. This CDR3 spans 17 amino acids. Deletions cut 0 bases from V and 2 bases from J, with 13 bases between. Germline values: CDR1 LGHDT, CDR2 YNNKEL (reference sequence). CDR3 in amino acids: CASSQDHGGATNEKLFF. The CDR3 DNA is TGTGCCAGCAGCCAAGATCACGGAGGAGCGACTAATGAAAAACTGTTTTTT.

The J gene is TRBJ2-7, the V gene TRBV28; 7 nucleotides align to TRBD1. This CDR3 has 15 residues. Germline values: CDR1 MDHEN, CDR2 SYDVKM. V lost 7 bases and J lost 2; bases outside the gene matches: 11. The CDR3 DNA sequence: TGTGCCAGCACCCCTTCTCCGGGACAGACCTACGAGCAGTACTTC. Amino acid sequence: CASTPSPGQTYEQYF. The full variable domain, rest sourced from reference TRBV28 and TRBJ2-7, is DVKVTQSSRYLVKRTGEKVFLECVQDMDHENMFWYRQDPGLGLRLIYFSYDVKMKEKGDIPEGYSVSREKKERFSLILESASTNQTSMYLCASTPSPGQTYEQYFGPGTRLTVT.

This sequence joins TRBV7-9 and TRBJ2-1, with D uncertain. The CDR3 extends over 13 amino acids. Germline lookup yields CDR1 SEHNR and CDR2 FQNEAQ (reference sequence). V was clipped by 1 base and J by 6 bases, with 7 bases between them. The CDR3 is CASSLGSSNEQFF. The CDR3 DNA reads as TGTGCCAGCAGCTTAGGGAGTAGCAATGAGCAGTTCTTC.

The gene calls are TRBV27 and TRBJ2-2; D ambiguous. This CDR3 is built from 12 residues. Germline CDR1 MNHEY, CDR2 SMNVEV (reference sequence). The V end lost 7 bases, the J end lost 6 bases, and 9 bases lay between the germline ends. In DNA, the CDR3 is TGTGCCAGCACCCCTCCGGCCGGGGAGCTGTTTTTT. Its translation is CASTPPAGELFF.

The rearrangement links TRBV5-1 to TRBJ2-1, with a tentative D call TRBD1 (5 bases). This CDR3 contains 15 residues. Germline V lookup: CDR1 SGHRS, CDR2 YFSETQ. Trimming took 0 bases from V and 8 from J, leaving 15 bases between them. The CDR3 DNA sequence: TGCGCCAGCAGCTTGGGGACAACCAGTTACGATGAGCAGTTCTTC. It codes for CASSLGTTSYDEQFF.

The chain carries TRBV30 and TRBJ2-7; D assignment may be TRBD1 or TRBD2 (5 bases each). Germline V gives CDR1 GTSNPN, CDR2 SVGIG (reference sequence). The CDR3 is 14 residues long. V gave up 3 bases and J gave up 6 bases, with 18 bases separating them. This CDR3 reads CAWRGDAYPLEQYF. As DNA, the CDR3 is TGTGCCTGGAGAGGGGACGCCTACCCCCTCGAGCAGTACTTC.

The chain is built from TRBV5-6 and TRBJ2-3; D call uncertain. The CDR3 is made up of 12 amino acids. Trimming took 0 bases from V and 7 from J, leaving 6 bases between them. Germline V gene data show CDR1 as SGHDT and CDR2 as YYEEEE. The CDR3 reads CASSLGGNTQYF. The DNA for the CDR3 is TGTGCCAGCAGCTTGGGCGGTAATACGCAGTATTTT.

This rearrangement joins TRBV30 to TRBJ2-7, with 7 bases lining up with TRBD1. From germline, CDR1 is GTSNPN and CDR2 SVGIG (reference sequence). J lost 4 bases, V lost 2 bases, and 5 bases had no gene match. The CDR3 length is 13 residues. The CDR3 coding sequence is TGTGCCTGGAGTACAGGGGACGGGTACGAGCAGTACTTC. Translated, it gives CAWSTGDGYEQYF.

The rearrangement joins TRBV27 to TRBJ1-5; the D is unclear. The CDR3 length is 15 residues. Per germline, CDR1 MNHEY and CDR2 SMNVEV (reference sequence). The V gene lost 6 bases and the J gene lost 0 bases, with 12 bases spanning the gap. The CDR3 loop is CASRPTIYSNQPQHF. The CDR3 DNA sequence: TGTGCCAGCAGACCGACGATTTATAGCAATCAGCCCCAGCATTTT.

The rearrangement links TRBV4-3 to TRBJ2-1, with D maybe TRBD2 (5 bases). Looked up from germline, CDR1 is LGHNA and CDR2 is YSLEER. V gave up 3 bases and J gave up 0 bases, with 9 bases separating them. This CDR3 has 15 amino acids. The CDR3 DNA sequence: TGCGCCAGCAGCCACGTGGGGAGCTCCTACAATGAGCAGTTCTTC. Translating it yields CASSHVGSSYNEQFF.

V is TRBV10-3 and J is TRBJ2-7; D possibly matches TRBD1 or TRBD2 (6 bases each). This CDR3 has 16 amino acids. V gave up 4 bases and J gave up 2 bases, with 18 bases separating them. The V gene's germline CDR1 is ENHRY and CDR2 SYGVKD. CDR3 bases: TGTGCCATCAGTGGCTTAGGGAGGACAGAAACCTACGAGCAGTACTTC. It specifies CAISGLGRTETYEQYF.

The chain is built from TRBV15 and TRBJ2-2, with D possibly being TRBD1 (6 bases). Trimming shortened V by 6 bases and J by 3 bases, and 11 bases separated the two germline ends. Germline CDR1 is LNHNV and CDR2 is YYDKDF (reference sequence). The length of the CDR3 is 14 residues. In DNA form, the CDR3 reads TGTGCCACCAGGTTGGACAGTGACACCGGGGAGCTGTTTTTT. Translating it yields CATRLDSDTGELFF.

This clonotype showed up just once. V is TRBV18 and J is TRBJ1-1; 9 nucleotides match TRBD1. This CDR3 region has 17 residues. The junction had 12 bases not matched to a gene; V was cut back by 2 bases and J by 5 bases. Germline CDR1 is KGHSH and CDR2 is LQKENI. The CDR3 region has the DNA TGTGCCAGCTCACCAGGACAGGGGTCACGTCGGGGTACTGAAGCTTTCTTT. Protein: CASSPGQGSRRGTEAFF. Looking up the rest from reference TRBV18 and TRBJ1-1 gives the full variable domain: NAGVMQNPRHLVRRRGQEARLRCSPMKGHSHVYWYRQLPEEGLKFMVYLQKENIIDESGMPKERFSAEFPKEGPSILRIQQVVRGDSAAYFCASSPGQGSRRGTEAFFGQGTRLTVV.

This clonotype was found once. This sequence joins TRBV3-1 and TRBJ1-1; possibly TRBD1 for D (6 bases). V shed 0 bases and J shed 1 base, with 15 bases lying between them. Per the germline V gene, CDR1 is LGHDT and CDR2 is YNNKEL (reference sequence). There are 17 residues in the CDR3. CDR3 loop: CASSQEVGGATNTEAFF. CDR3 DNA sequence: TGTGCCAGCAGCCAAGAAGTCGGGGGCGCCACGAACACTGAAGCTTTCTTT.

CDR3 nucleotides: TGTGCCGCAGGAAGACACTGCAATCAGCCCCAGCATTTT. This translates into CAAGRHCNQPQHF. The chain employs TRBV6-1 and TRBJ1-5; D not certain. The CDR3 extends over 13 amino acids. V was clipped by 11 bases and J by 2 bases, with 13 bases between them. CDR1 MNHNS and CDR2 SASEGT come from the germline V gene.

The chain has TRBV28 and TRBJ2-2; D ambiguous. The germline V gene encodes CDR1 MDHEN and CDR2 SYDVKM. The V and J ends lost 5 bases and 1 base respectively, with 8 bases between them. The length of the CDR3 is 14 residues. The DNA of the CDR3 is TGTGCCAGCAGTCCTCTCTTGAACACCGGGGAGCTGTTTTTT. It yields the protein CASSPLLNTGELFF.

V and J are TRBV20-1 and TRBJ1-2; D perhaps matches TRBD1 (6 bases). CDR3 size: 14 residues. Trimming removed 5 bases at V and 2 bases at J, with 15 bases between. Germline V gene data show CDR1 as DFQATT and CDR2 as SNEGSKA (reference sequence). The CDR3 loop reads CSAPYTGPNYGYTF. In DNA form, the CDR3 reads TGCAGTGCTCCGTACACAGGGCCAAACTATGGCTACACCTTC.

V gene TRBV28 combines with J gene TRBJ2-3; TRBD2 might be the D (5 bases). V shed 5 bases and J shed 0 bases, with 15 bases lying between them. The CDR3 is 16 residues long. Germline assignment: CDR1 MDHEN and CDR2 SYDVKM. CDR3 nucleotides: TGTGCCAGCAGTAAGCTAGAGAGGGTTAGCACAGATACGCAGTATTTT. Translation gives CASSKLERVSTDTQYF.

This clonotype was detected once. The chain has TRBV27 and TRBJ1-1; D is perhaps TRBD1 (6 bases). V lost 5 bases and J lost 4, with 14 bases in between. Per the germline V gene, CDR1 is MNHEY and CDR2 is SMNVEV (reference sequence). This CDR3 region has 14 residues. Here the CDR3 DNA reads TGTGCCAGCAGTCTCCAGGGGCTGGGCACTGAAGCTTTCTTT. It encodes CASSLQGLGTEAFF.

CDR3 loop: CASSQGGTGGSSYEQYF. The DNA for the CDR3 is TGTGCCAGCAGCCAAGGGGGGACAGGGGGAAGCTCCTACGAGCAGTACTTC. The chain links TRBV6-1 to TRBJ2-7; 11 bases are a match to TRBD1. The germline V gene encodes CDR1 MNHNS and CDR2 SASEGT. The CDR3 is 17 residues long. J lost 0 bases, V lost 6 bases, and 10 bases had no gene match.

CDR3 nucleotides: TGTGCCAGCAGCCCTGGACTGGAGGTCGGCTACACCTTC. Its translation is CASSPGLEVGYTF. This chain links TRBV6-5 with TRBJ1-2; D is undetermined. The CDR3 is 13 amino acids. Per the germline V gene, CDR1 is MNHEY and CDR2 is SVGAGI. Trimming took 6 bases from V and 8 from J, leaving 16 bases between them.

The genes are TRBV7-2 and TRBJ2-2; D gene unclear. V was cut by 4 bases and J by 6 bases, with 6 bases left in between. The CDR3 totals 12 residues. Germline V gives CDR1 SGHTA, CDR2 FQGNSA. The CDR3 DNA reads TGTGCCAGCAGCTATAGCCCCGGGGAGCTGTTTTTT. It translates to CASSYSPGELFF.

V and J are TRBV30 and TRBJ2-6, with D uncertain. V lost 0 bases to trimming and J lost 11 bases, with 8 bases between them. This CDR3 region has 12 residues. Germline values: CDR1 GTSNPN, CDR2 SVGIG (reference sequence). This CDR3 is CAWSVRADVLTF. The CDR3, as DNA: TGTGCCTGGAGTGTACGGGCGGACGTCCTGACTTTC.

V is TRBV27 and J is TRBJ2-5; D not resolved. Trimming left V 4 bases short and J 4 bases short, with 4 bases between. CDR1 MNHEY and CDR2 SMNVEV come from the germline V gene (reference sequence). The CDR3 totals 11 residues. The CDR3 coding sequence is TGTGCCAGCAGTTCTTCAGAGACCCAGTACTTC. Translating gives CASSSSETQYF.

This sequence joins TRBV10-3 and TRBJ2-6; TRBD1 might be the D (5 bases). The CDR3 is 12 residues long. Germline V gene data show CDR1 as ENHRY and CDR2 as SYGVKD. Deletions cut 7 bases from V and 6 bases from J, with 7 bases between. The DNA of the CDR3 is TGTGCCATCAAGGACACGGCCAACGTCCTGACTTTC. Its translation is CAIKDTANVLTF.

This rearrangement joins TRBV7-9 to TRBJ2-1; D not resolved. With 3 bases removed from V and 4 bases from J, the gap between germline ends came to 4 bases. This CDR3 is built from 12 residues. Germline lookup yields CDR1 SEHNR and CDR2 FQNEAQ (reference sequence). The chain's CDR3 is CASSFQYNEQFF. Here the CDR3 DNA reads TGTGCCAGCAGCTTCCAGTACAATGAGCAGTTCTTC.

The chain carries TRBV6-5 and TRBJ2-1, with TRBD2 matching over 8 bases. With V trimmed by 2 bases and J by 2 bases, 5 bases remained unmatched. CDR1 is MNHEY and CDR2 is SVGAGI in the germline V gene. The CDR3 runs 16 residues. The CDR3 DNA follows: TGTGCCAGCAGTTACCTAGGACTAGCCGCCTACAATGAGCAGTTCTTC. Its translation: CASSYLGLAAYNEQFF.

The V and J genes are TRBV12-3 or TRBV12-4 and TRBJ2-5; D gene ambiguous. Trimming left V 8 bases short and J 2 bases short, with 3 bases between. The CDR3 consists of 10 residues. The chain's CDR3 is CASGQETQYF. The CDR3 coding sequence is TGTGCCAGCGGGCAAGAGACCCAGTACTTC.

The table lists this clonotype with a count of one. The gene calls are TRBV13 and TRBJ2-3; the match to TRBD2 covers 8 bases. With V trimmed by 7 bases and J by 2 bases, 17 bases remained unmatched. This CDR3 contains 18 residues. The germline V gene encodes CDR1 PRHDT and CDR2 FYEKMQ (reference sequence). CDR3 region: CASIDTASGSRDTDTQYF. Written as DNA, the CDR3 is TGTGCCAGCATCGATACCGCCAGCGGGAGCCGGGACACAGATACGCAGTATTTT.

The CDR3 loop reads CASSPRILNTEAFF. CDR3 nucleotide sequence: TGTGCCAGCAGTCCTCGTATCTTGAACACTGAAGCTTTCTTT. The V and J genes are TRBV12-3 or TRBV12-4 and TRBJ1-1, with unresolved D. This CDR3 is built from 14 residues. Between the trimmed V and J ends, which lost 5 bases and 0 bases, there was a span of 10 bases.